The T cell receptor (beta chain) under discussion was sequenced for a study of CD8 T cells in Susac syndrome. V gave up 5 bases and J gave up 0 bases, with 8 bases separating them. The length of the CDR3 is 15 residues. When the RNA was reverse transcribed, random hexamers were used with an input of 0.5 to 1 ug. TCRdb itself ran the immunoSEQ multiplex PCR reads through MiXCR, one entry per CDR3 protein. In the table there are around 100,000 distinct CDR3 sequences, approximately 95% of which are singletons. V usage is TRBV12-3 or TRBV12-4 and J usage is TRBJ2-6; D is unresolved. The sequencing sample was made of CD8+ T cells from PBMCs. The clonotype originates from a human donor with Susac syndrome. CDR3 sequence: CASSPRSSGANVLTF. In DNA, the CDR3 is TGTGCCAGCAGTCCGCGGAGCTCTGGGGCCAACGTCCTGACTTTC.